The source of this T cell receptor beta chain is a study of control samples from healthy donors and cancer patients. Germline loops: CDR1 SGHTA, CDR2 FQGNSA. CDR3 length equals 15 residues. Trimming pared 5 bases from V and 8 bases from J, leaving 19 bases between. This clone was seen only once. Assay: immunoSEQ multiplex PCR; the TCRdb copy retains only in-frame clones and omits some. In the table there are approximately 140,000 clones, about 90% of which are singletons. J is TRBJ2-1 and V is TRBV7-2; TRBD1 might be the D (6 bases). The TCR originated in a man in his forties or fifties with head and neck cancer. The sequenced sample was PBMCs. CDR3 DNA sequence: TGTGCCAGCAGCACAGGGATGAGAGGTAATGATGAGCAGTTCTTC. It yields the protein CASSTGMRGNDEQFF.